Shown below are 24 T cell receptor beta chains from a single sample sequenced in a study of shared clonotypes between healthy human individuals. The protocol was immunoSEQ multiplex PCR, while the TCRdb copy is restricted to in-frame clones and leaves out a portion. The sample carries around 2,000,000 clones, 85% to 95% recorded once. The sequenced sample consisted of naive CD4+ T cells sorted from blood. As to subset: CD45RA+ positively selected. Receptors originate from a man aged 18-30 years in good health.

The table lists this clone with a count of one. One base away lies a much larger clone, so this may be a sequencing read error. V usage is TRBV18 and J usage is TRBJ2-1, with D possibly being TRBD1 (6 bases). The germline V gene encodes CDR1 KGHSH and CDR2 LQKENI. This CDR3 comprises 16 residues. V was trimmed by 2 bases and J by 8 bases, leaving 19 bases between them. The CDR3 DNA is TGTGCCAGCTCACCAATGGTACAGGGAGTGCTCTATGAGCAGTTCTTC. Amino acid sequence: CASSPMVQGVLYEQFF. Combining the CDR3 with reference TRBV18 and TRBJ2-1 gives the whole variable domain NAGVMQNPRHLVRRRGQEARLRCSPMKGHSHVYWYRQLPEEGLKFMVYLQKENIIDESGMPKERFSAEFPKEGPSILRIQQVVRGDSAAYFCASSPMVQGVLYEQFFGPGTRLTVL.

V usage is TRBV11-3 and J usage is TRBJ2-5; 10 bases are a match to TRBD1. The germline CDR1 and CDR2 sequences are SGHNT and YENEEA. The CDR3 covers 17 residues. With 1 base clipped from V and 1 base from J, the junction kept 6 bases outside the gene matches. The CDR3 protein is CASSLGGTGARQETQYF. In DNA form, the CDR3 reads TGTGCCAGCAGCTTAGGGGGGACAGGGGCGCGCCAAGAGACCCAGTACTTC.

This chain uses TRBV6-4 with TRBJ1-6, with 10 bases matching TRBD1. CDR1 and CDR2 from the germline V gene are MRHNA and SNTAGT. CDR3 length equals 15 residues. V shed 4 bases and J 12 bases; nucleotides not matched to a gene: 9. The CDR3 protein is CASSAEGQGSGPLHF. CDR3 nucleotide sequence: TGTGCCAGCAGTGCCGAGGGACAGGGGTCGGGACCCCTCCACTTT.

This chain links TRBV9 with TRBJ2-5; 8 bases fit TRBD1. After removal of 0 bases from V and 1 base from J, the junction contained 5 bases not matched to a gene. The CDR3 consists of 16 residues. The V gene's germline CDR1 is SGDLS and CDR2 YYNGEE. CDR3 sequence: CASSVEGRGPQETQYF. CDR3 in DNA: TGTGCCAGCAGCGTAGAGGGCAGGGGGCCCCAAGAGACCCAGTACTTC.

This clone came up once. This sequence joins TRBV7-2 and TRBJ1-2; D uncertain. The germline V gene encodes CDR1 SGHTA and CDR2 FQGNSA. CDR3 size: 13 residues. V was trimmed by 6 bases and J by 8 bases, leaving 16 bases between them. For the CDR3, the DNA is TGTGCCAGCAGGCCCCCGGTCGGGTACGGCTACACCTTC. Translated: CASRPPVGYGYTF. Full variable domain (rest looked up from reference TRBV7-2 and TRBJ1-2): GAGVSQSPSNKVTEKGKDVELRCDPISGHTALYWYRQSLGQGLEFLIYFQGNSAPDKSGLPSDRFSAERTGGSVSTLTIQRTQQEDSAVYLCASRPPVGYGYTFGSGTRLTVV.

Of note for this clone: This specimen includes other DNA sequences encoding the same CDR3. The chain employs TRBV5-4 and TRBJ2-3; D unclear. The V gene's germline CDR1 is SGHNT and CDR2 YYREEE (reference sequence). The V gene lost 4 bases and the J gene lost 6 bases, with 12 bases spanning the gap. The CDR3 is 13 residues long. The chain's CDR3 is CASSLPPTDTQYF. DNA for the CDR3: TGTGCCAGCAGCCTCCCGCCCACCGATACGCAGTATTTT.

This rearrangement joins TRBV6-5 to TRBJ1-6; the match to TRBD1 covers 7 bases. The V and J ends lost 5 bases and 10 bases, in that order; junction bases with no gene match: 11. This CDR3 comprises 15 residues. Germline V gene lookup returns CDR1 MNHEY and CDR2 SVGAGI. The CDR3 protein is CASSPRTGMRSPLHF. DNA for the CDR3: TGTGCCAGCAGTCCTAGGACAGGAATGCGATCACCCCTCCACTTT.

This clone was counted a single time. The chain carries TRBV27 and TRBJ2-1, with 12 bases fitting TRBD2. CDR1 is MNHEY and CDR2 is SMNVEV in the germline V gene (reference sequence). CDR3 length: 14 residues. V gave up 6 bases and J gave up 7 bases; unmatched junction bases: 4. CDR3 nucleotide sequence: TGTGCCAGCAGGAGGCTAGCGGGGGGGAATGAGCAGTTCTTC. Protein product: CASRRLAGGNEQFF.

The rearrangement uses TRBV2 and TRBJ2-3; tentatively, D is TRBD1 (5 bases). There are 15 residues in the CDR3. Trimming stripped 5 bases from V and 7 bases from J, with 19 bases between. The germline V gene has CDR1 SNHLY and CDR2 FYNNEI. In DNA form, the CDR3 reads TGTGCCAGCAGTCCCGACAGCATTCTAACGAATACGCAGTATTTT. This translates into CASSPDSILTNTQYF.

J is TRBJ1-5 and V is TRBV19; 11 bases agree with TRBD1. This CDR3 region has 18 residues. In germline, CDR1 is LNHDA, CDR2 SQIVND (reference sequence). Trimming took 3 bases from V and 3 from J; bases not matched to a gene: 10. The CDR3 spells CASSIGRTGGYLNQPQHF. CDR3 DNA sequence: TGTGCCAGTAGTATCGGGCGGACAGGGGGCTACCTCAATCAGCCCCAGCATTTT.

This clone was observed many times. The rearrangement uses TRBV6-6 and TRBJ2-2, with D unresolved. V lost 2 bases and J 6 bases, leaving 10 bases between the germline ends. In germline, CDR1 is MNHNY, CDR2 SVGAGI (reference sequence). The CDR3 spans 14 residues. In DNA form, the CDR3 reads TGTGCCAGCAGTTACGGTTTGCGCGCCGGGGAGCTGTTTTTT. As protein: CASSYGLRAGELFF.

The chain is built from TRBV7-9 and TRBJ2-7, with TRBD2 matching 7 bases. Germline CDR1 and CDR2: SEHNR and FQNEAQ (reference sequence). CDR3 length: 15 amino acids. With V trimmed by 0 bases and J by 2 bases, 4 bases remained unmatched. CDR3 region: CASSLAGGFTYEQYF. For the CDR3, the DNA is TGTGCCAGCAGCTTAGCGGGGGGGTTCACCTACGAGCAGTACTTC.

V gene TRBV6-1 combines with J gene TRBJ2-5; tentative D call: TRBD2 (5 bases). Deletions cut 7 bases from V and 2 bases from J, with 17 bases between. The CDR3 length is 15 residues. The germline V gene has CDR1 MNHNS and CDR2 SASEGT. The CDR3 reads CASTLRSGVQETQYF. The CDR3 DNA reads as TGTGCCAGCACCCTAAGGAGCGGTGTACAAGAGACCCAGTACTTC.

This sequence joins TRBV7-9 and TRBJ1-5; D remains unclear. V lost 2 bases and J 13 bases, leaving 15 bases between the germline ends. CDR3 length: 13 amino acids. The germline V gene has CDR1 SEHNR and CDR2 FQNEAQ (reference sequence). The CDR3 nucleotides read TGTGCCAGCAGCTTATCTAGTGGGCTAACTCAGCATTTT. This encodes CASSLSSGLTQHF. Variable domain in full (rest from reference TRBV7-9 and TRBJ1-5): DTGVSQNPRHKITKRGQNVTFRCDPISEHNRLYWYRQTLGQGPEFLTYFQNEAQLEKSRLLSDRFSAERPKGSFSTLEIQRTEQGDSAMYLCASSLSSGLTQHFGDGTRLSIL.

This chain connects TRBV2 to TRBJ2-1, with 10 positions matching TRBD2. Germline V lookup: CDR1 SNHLY, CDR2 FYNNEI. The junction had 8 bases not matched to a gene; V was cut back by 8 bases and J by 7 bases. The CDR3 is 14 amino acids. The CDR3 DNA follows: TGTGCCAGCTTCGGGACTAGCGTCGGGAATGAGCAGTTCTTC. Encoded protein: CASFGTSVGNEQFF.

This chain uses TRBV4-1 with TRBJ1-6, with D possibly TRBD1 on 5 matching bases. V lost 1 base to trimming and J lost 8 bases, with 15 bases between them. The germline V gene encodes CDR1 MGHRA and CDR2 YSYEKL. The CDR3 extends over 16 amino acids. CDR3 bases: TGCGCCAGCAGCCAAGGTTGGGGGACTGTCCATTCACCCCTCCACTTT. This encodes CASSQGWGTVHSPLHF.

The V and J genes are TRBV5-1 and TRBJ2-2; TRBD2 agrees at 10 bases. Losses at the gene ends were 2 bases for V and 8 bases for J; bases not matched to a gene: 6. This CDR3 is 15 amino acids long. Germline CDR1 is SGHRS and CDR2 is YFSETQ. The DNA for the CDR3 is TGCGCCAGCAGCTTAGCGGGAGGGTCGGCGGGGGAGCTGTTTTTT. Protein product: CASSLAGGSAGELFF.

The chain employs TRBV2 and TRBJ1-1, with D hard to call. The V gene's germline CDR1 is SNHLY and CDR2 FYNNEI. The ends were cut back, 6 bases at V and 8 bases at J, with 16 bases in the middle. This CDR3 contains 13 residues. Written as DNA, the CDR3 is TGTGCCAGCAGGCCGAGAGGGATACGGGAAGCTTTCTTT. This sequence encodes CASRPRGIREAFF.

This rearrangement joins TRBV2 to TRBJ1-1; a possible D gene is TRBD1 (5 bases). The CDR3 loop spans 15 amino acids. V dropped 6 bases and J dropped 0 bases, with 14 bases sitting between them. Looked up from germline, CDR1 is SNHLY and CDR2 is FYNNEI. CDR3 sequence (DNA): TGTGCCAGCAGCCCCCAGGGTGCGATGAACACTGAAGCTTTCTTT. Translating it yields CASSPQGAMNTEAFF.

The rearrangement uses TRBV10-3 and TRBJ2-3, with D possibly being TRBD2 (6 bases). Trimming stripped 1 base from V and 0 bases from J, with 11 bases between. Looked up from germline, CDR1 is ENHRY and CDR2 is SYGVKD. The CDR3 has 16 amino acids. CDR3 bases: TGTGCCATCAGTGAGTGGGGCGGGGCTAGCACAGATACGCAGTATTTT. It encodes CAISEWGGASTDTQYF.

The genes are TRBV10-3 and TRBJ1-2, with no clear D. Trimming shortened V by 0 bases and J by 6 bases, and 8 bases separated the two germline ends. The CDR3 is 13 residues long. Germline V gene sequence: CDR1 ENHRY, CDR2 SYGVKD. The CDR3 here is CAISESTRDGYTF. For the CDR3, the DNA is TGTGCCATCAGTGAGTCGACGCGCGATGGCTACACCTTC.

The chain is built from TRBV10-1 and TRBJ1-1, with TRBD1 as a possible D gene (5 bases). Trimming shortened V by 6 bases and J by 5 bases, and 10 bases separated the two germline ends. The germline gives CDR1 WNHNN, CDR2 SYGVQD (reference sequence). The CDR3 is 12 residues long. The CDR3 DNA reads as TGCGCCAGCAGAGGGGTAGGAACTGAAGCTTTCTTT. It yields the protein CASRGVGTEAFF.

The CDR3 spells CASSFVGLAGDKETQYF. The CDR3 DNA is TGTGCCAGCAGCTTCGTGGGACTAGCGGGGGACAAAGAGACCCAGTACTTC. V is TRBV13 and J is TRBJ2-5, with 14 positions matching TRBD2. Unmatched junction bases numbered 6, after V lost 3 bases and J lost 3 bases. The CDR3 runs 17 residues. CDR1 and CDR2 from the germline V gene are PRHDT and FYEKMQ (reference sequence).

The J gene is TRBJ1-2, the V gene TRBV6-1; D gene ambiguous. The germline V gene has CDR1 MNHNS and CDR2 SASEGT. This CDR3 has 17 residues. Between the trimmed V and J ends, which lost 0 bases and 0 bases, there was a span of 14 bases. In nucleotides, the CDR3 is TGTGCCAGCAGTGAAGCGACGATCGCGGGCTCTAACTATGGCTACACCTTC. Translated: CASSEATIAGSNYGYTF.